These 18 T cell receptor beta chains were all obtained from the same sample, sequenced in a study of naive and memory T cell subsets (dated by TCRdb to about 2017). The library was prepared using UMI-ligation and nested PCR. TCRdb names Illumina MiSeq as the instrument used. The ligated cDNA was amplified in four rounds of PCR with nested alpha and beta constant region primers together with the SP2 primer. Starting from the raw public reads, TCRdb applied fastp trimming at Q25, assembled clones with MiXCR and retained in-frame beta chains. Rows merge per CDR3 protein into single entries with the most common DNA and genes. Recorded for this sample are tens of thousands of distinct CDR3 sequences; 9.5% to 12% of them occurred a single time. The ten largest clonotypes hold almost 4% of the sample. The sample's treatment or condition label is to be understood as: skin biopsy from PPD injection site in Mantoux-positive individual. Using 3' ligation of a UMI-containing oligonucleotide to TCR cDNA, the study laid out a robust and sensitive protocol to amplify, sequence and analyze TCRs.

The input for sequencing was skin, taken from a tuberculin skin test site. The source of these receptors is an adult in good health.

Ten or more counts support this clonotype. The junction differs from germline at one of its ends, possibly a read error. This chain's CDR3 is CSAREPGTLPEAFF. DNA of the CDR3: TGCAGTGCTAGGGAGCCCGGGACGCTTCCTGAGGCTTTCTTT. J is TRBJ1-1 and V is TRBV20-1, with D possibly matching TRBD1 (5 bases). CDR1 and CDR2 from the germline V gene are DFQATT and SNEGSKA (reference sequence). The CDR3 loop spans 14 amino acids.

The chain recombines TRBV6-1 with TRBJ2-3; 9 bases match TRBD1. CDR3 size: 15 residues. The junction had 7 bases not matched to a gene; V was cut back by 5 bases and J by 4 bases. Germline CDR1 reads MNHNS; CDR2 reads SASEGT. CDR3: CASSTRDRVPDTQYF. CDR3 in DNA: TGTGCCAGCAGTACCCGGGACAGGGTCCCAGATACGCAGTATTTT.

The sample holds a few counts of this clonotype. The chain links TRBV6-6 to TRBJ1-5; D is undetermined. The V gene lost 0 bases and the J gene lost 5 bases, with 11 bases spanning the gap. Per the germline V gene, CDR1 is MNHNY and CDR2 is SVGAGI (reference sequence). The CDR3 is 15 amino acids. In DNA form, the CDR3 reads TGTGCCAGCAGTTACTCGGTCGGCGGTTATCAGCCCCAGCATTTT. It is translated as CASSYSVGGYQPQHF.

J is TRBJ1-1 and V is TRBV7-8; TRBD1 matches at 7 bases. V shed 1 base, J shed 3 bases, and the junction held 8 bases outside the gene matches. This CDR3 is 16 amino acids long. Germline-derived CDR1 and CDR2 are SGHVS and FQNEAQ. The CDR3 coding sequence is TGTGCCAGCAGCTTAGTGGGCAGGGGGATAGACACTGAAGCTTTCTTT. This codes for CASSLVGRGIDTEAFF.

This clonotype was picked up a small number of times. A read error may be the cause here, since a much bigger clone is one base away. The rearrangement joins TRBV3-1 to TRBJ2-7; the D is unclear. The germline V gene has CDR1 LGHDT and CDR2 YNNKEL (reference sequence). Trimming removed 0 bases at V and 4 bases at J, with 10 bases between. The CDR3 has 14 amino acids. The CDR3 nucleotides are TGTGCCAGCAGCCAAGATCATTGCGGTTACGAGCAGTACTTC. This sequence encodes CASSQDHCGYEQYF.

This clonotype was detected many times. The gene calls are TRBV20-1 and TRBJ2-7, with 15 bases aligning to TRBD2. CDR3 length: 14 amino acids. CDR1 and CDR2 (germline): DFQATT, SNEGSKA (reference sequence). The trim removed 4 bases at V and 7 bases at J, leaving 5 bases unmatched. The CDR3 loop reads CSANPGTSGREQYF. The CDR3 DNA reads TGCAGTGCTAACCCCGGGACTAGCGGGAGGGAGCAGTACTTC.

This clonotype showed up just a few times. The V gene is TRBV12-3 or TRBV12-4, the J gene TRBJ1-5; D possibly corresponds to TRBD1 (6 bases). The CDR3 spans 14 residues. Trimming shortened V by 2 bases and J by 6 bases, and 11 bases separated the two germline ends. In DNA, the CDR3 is TGTGCCAGCAGTTTAAGGGGGGCTTTTCAGCCCCAGCATTTT. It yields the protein CASSLRGAFQPQHF.

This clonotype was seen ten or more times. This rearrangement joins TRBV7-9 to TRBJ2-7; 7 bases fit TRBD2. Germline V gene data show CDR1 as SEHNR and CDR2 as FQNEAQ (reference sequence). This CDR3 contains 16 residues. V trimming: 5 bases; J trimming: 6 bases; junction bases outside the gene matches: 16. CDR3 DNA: TGTGCCAGCAGCCAAGTGGGGGGGGGACTATCTTCCGAGCAGTACTTC. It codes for CASSQVGGGLSSEQYF. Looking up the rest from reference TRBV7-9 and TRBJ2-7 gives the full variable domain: DTGVSQNPRHKITKRGQNVTFRCDPISEHNRLYWYRQTLGQGPEFLTYFQNEAQLEKSRLLSDRFSAERPKGSFSTLEIQRTEQGDSAMYLCASSQVGGGLSSEQYFGPGTRLTVT.

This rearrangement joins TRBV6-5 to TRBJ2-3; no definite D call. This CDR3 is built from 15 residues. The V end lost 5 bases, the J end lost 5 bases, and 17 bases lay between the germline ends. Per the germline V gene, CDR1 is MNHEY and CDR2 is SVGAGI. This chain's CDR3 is CASSLTLLSLDTQYF. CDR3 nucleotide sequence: TGTGCCAGCAGTCTAACGTTGTTGTCGCTAGATACGCAGTATTTT.

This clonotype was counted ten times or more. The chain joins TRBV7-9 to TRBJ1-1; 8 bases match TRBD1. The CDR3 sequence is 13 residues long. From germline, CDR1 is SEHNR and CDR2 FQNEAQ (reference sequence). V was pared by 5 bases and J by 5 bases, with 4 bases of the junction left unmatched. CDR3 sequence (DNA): TGTGCCAGCAGCGAACAGGGGGAGACTGAAGCTTTCTTT. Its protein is CASSEQGETEAFF.

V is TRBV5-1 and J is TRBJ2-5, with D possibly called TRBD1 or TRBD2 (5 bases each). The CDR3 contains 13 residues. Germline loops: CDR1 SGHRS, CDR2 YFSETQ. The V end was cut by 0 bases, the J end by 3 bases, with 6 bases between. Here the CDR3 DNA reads TGCGCCAGCAGCTTGGGGGACGAAGAGACCCAGTACTTC. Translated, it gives CASSLGDEETQYF.

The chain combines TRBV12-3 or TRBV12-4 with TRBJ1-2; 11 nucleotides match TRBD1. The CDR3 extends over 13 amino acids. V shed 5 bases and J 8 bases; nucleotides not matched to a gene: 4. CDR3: CASSGQGARGYTF. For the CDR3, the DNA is TGTGCCAGCAGTGGACAGGGGGCGAGAGGCTACACCTTC.

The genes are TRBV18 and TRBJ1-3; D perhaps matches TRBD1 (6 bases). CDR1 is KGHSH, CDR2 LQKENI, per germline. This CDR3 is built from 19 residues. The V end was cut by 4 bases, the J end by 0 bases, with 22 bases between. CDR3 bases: TGTGCCAGCTCACGATTAAATGCCGGGACACGGAGCTCTGGAAACACCATATATTTT. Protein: CASSRLNAGTRSSGNTIYF.

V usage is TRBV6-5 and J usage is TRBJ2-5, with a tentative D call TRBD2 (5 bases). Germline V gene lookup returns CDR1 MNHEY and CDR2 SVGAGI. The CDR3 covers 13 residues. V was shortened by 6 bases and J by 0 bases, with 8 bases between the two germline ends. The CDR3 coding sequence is TGTGCCAGCAGGCACGGGAACCAAGAGACCCAGTACTTC. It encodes CASRHGNQETQYF.

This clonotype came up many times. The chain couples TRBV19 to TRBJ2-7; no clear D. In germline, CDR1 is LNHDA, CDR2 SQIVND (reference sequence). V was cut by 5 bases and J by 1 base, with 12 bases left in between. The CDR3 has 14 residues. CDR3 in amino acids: CASSELHPSYEQYF. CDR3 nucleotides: TGTGCCAGTAGTGAATTACATCCGTCCTACGAGCAGTACTTC.

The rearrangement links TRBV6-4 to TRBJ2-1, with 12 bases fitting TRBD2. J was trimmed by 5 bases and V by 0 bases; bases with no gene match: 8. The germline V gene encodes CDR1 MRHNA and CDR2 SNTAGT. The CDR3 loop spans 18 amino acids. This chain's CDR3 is CASSDSSFLAGGHNEQFF. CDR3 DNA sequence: TGTGCCAGCAGTGACTCGAGTTTCCTAGCGGGGGGGCACAATGAGCAGTTCTTC.

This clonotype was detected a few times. For the CDR3, the DNA is TGTGCCAGCAGTGAAACCTCTGTGGGGACAGGGGCCTACGAGCAGTACTTC. Amino acid sequence: CASSETSVGTGAYEQYF. The rearrangement links TRBV2 to TRBJ2-7, with 10 bases that match TRBD1. Germline CDR1 SNHLY, CDR2 FYNNEI. The length of the CDR3 is 17 residues. Trimming took 2 bases from V and 2 from J; bases not matched to a gene: 9.

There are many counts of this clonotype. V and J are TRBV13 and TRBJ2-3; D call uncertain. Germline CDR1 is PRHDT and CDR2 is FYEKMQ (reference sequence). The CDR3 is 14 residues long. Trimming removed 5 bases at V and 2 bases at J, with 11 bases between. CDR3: CASSLPRTTDTQYF. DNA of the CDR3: TGTGCCAGCAGCCTCCCTCGGACCACAGATACGCAGTATTTT.